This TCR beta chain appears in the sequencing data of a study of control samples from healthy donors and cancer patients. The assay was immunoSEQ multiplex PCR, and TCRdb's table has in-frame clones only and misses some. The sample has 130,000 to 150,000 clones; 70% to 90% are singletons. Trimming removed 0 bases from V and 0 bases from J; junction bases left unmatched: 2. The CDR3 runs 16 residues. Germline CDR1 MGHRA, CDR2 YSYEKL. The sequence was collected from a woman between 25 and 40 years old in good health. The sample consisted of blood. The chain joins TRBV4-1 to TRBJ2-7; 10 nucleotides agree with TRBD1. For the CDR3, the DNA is TGCGCCAGCAGCCAAGAGGGGACAGGGGCCTCCTACGAGCAGTACTTC. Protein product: CASSQEGTGASYEQYF.